The 28 T cell receptor beta chains listed next were all sequenced from one sample in a study of PD-1 blockade in mismatch repair-deficient tumors. Only in-frame clones appear in the TCRdb table, and some are missing; sequencing was by immunoSEQ multiplex PCR. Of under 150,000 clones listed, more than 85% were seen once; the top ten hold roughly 14%. The sequencing used peripheral blood, collected 44 weeks after starting pembrolizumab. These receptors were collected from an adult with mismatch repair-deficient cancer.

CDR3 in amino acids: CAISDRGGGNIQYF. CDR3 nucleotide sequence: TGTGCCATCAGTGATAGGGGAGGGGGGAACATTCAGTACTTC. The rearrangement uses TRBV10-3 and TRBJ2-4; maybe TRBD2 (7 bases). V lost 3 bases, J lost 7 bases, and 13 bases lay in between. The CDR3 is made up of 14 amino acids. Germline V gene lookup returns CDR1 ENHRY and CDR2 SYGVKD.

J is TRBJ2-3 and V is TRBV4-1; D is tentatively TRBD1 or TRBD2 (5 bases each). The V gene lost 0 bases and the J gene lost 2 bases, with 12 bases spanning the gap. CDR1 and CDR2 (germline): MGHRA, YSYEKL. The CDR3 runs to 16 residues. This CDR3 is CASSQEGPGATDTQYF. CDR3 in DNA: TGCGCCAGCAGCCAAGAGGGGCCCGGGGCCACAGATACGCAGTATTTT.

J is TRBJ2-1 and V is TRBV11-2; no clear D. Trimming removed 5 bases at V and 4 bases at J, with 9 bases between. This CDR3 is built from 13 residues. CDR1 SGHAT and CDR2 FQNNGV come from the germline V gene. This chain's CDR3 is CASSLDPYNEQFF. CDR3 nucleotide sequence: TGTGCCAGCAGCCTCGACCCGTACAATGAGCAGTTCTTC.

The V gene is TRBV6-6, the J gene TRBJ2-2, with unresolved D. The CDR3 has 16 amino acids. Germline CDR1 and CDR2: MNHNY and SVGAGI (reference sequence). V was clipped by 0 bases and J by 1 base, with 9 bases between them. The CDR3 spells CASSYSYRWNTGELFF. The CDR3 DNA reads TGTGCCAGCAGTTACTCTTATCGCTGGAACACCGGGGAGCTGTTTTTT.

The chain recombines TRBV6-1 with TRBJ2-7; D is unresolved. The CDR3 runs 11 residues. V lost 5 bases and J 5 bases, leaving 7 bases between the germline ends. The germline gives CDR1 MNHNS, CDR2 SASEGT. The CDR3 bases are TGTGCCAGCAGTTCAAAGCACGAGCAGTACTTC. The encoded protein is CASSSKHEQYF.

The J gene is TRBJ2-1, the V gene TRBV7-9, with D tentatively TRBD2 (5 bases). V was cut by 6 bases and J by 7 bases, with 19 bases left in between. The CDR3 runs 15 residues. Germline lookup yields CDR1 SEHNR and CDR2 FQNEAQ (reference sequence). The CDR3 coding sequence is TGTGCCAGCAGATCAGCGGCTCGTATTGGGAATGAGCAGTTCTTC. Translating gives CASRSAARIGNEQFF.

The chain employs TRBV5-4 and TRBJ2-4, with TRBD1 identical over 7 bases. CDR3 length equals 19 residues. Germline trimming cut 2 bases from V and 0 bases from J; bases unmatched to any gene: 14. Germline V CDR1 and CDR2: SGHNT, YYREEE (reference sequence). The CDR3 DNA reads TGTGCCAGCAGCTTTGTGACAGGGAGTTTTATTGGAGCCAAAAACATTCAGTACTTC. This encodes CASSFVTGSFIGAKNIQYF.

The chain combines TRBV7-2 with TRBJ2-5; 10 bases map to TRBD1. Germline assignment: CDR1 SGHTA and CDR2 FQGNSA. The CDR3 is made up of 16 amino acids. Losses at the gene ends were 1 base for V and 2 bases for J; bases not matched to a gene: 4. CDR3 protein: CASSLEDRGNQETQYF. Here the CDR3 DNA reads TGTGCCAGCAGCTTAGAGGACAGGGGGAATCAAGAGACCCAGTACTTC.

The J gene is TRBJ2-3, the V gene TRBV7-3; 7 positions agree with TRBD2. The V gene's germline CDR1 is SGHTA and CDR2 FQGTGA. This CDR3 has 14 residues. V lost 6 bases and J lost 0; bases outside the gene matches: 3. The CDR3 DNA reads TGTGCCAGCAGTCAACTAGCGAGCACAGATACGCAGTATTTT. It is translated as CASSQLASTDTQYF.

In its sample, this clone was seen a few times. The chain is built from TRBV19 and TRBJ2-7; 9 bases align to TRBD1. The CDR3 consists of 16 residues. CDR1 is LNHDA and CDR2 is SQIVND in the germline V gene (reference sequence). V dropped 4 bases and J dropped 3; count of bases not matched to a gene: 10. In DNA form, the CDR3 reads TGTGCCAGTAGTAGATCTCACCGGGACAGGGTCTACGAGCAGTACTTC. Protein product: CASSRSHRDRVYEQYF.

The chain couples TRBV10-2 to TRBJ2-5; D possibly uses TRBD1 or TRBD2 (6 bases each). CDR3 length: 16 amino acids. V was cut by 6 bases and J by 7 bases, with 24 bases left in between. Germline V gene sequence: CDR1 WSHSY, CDR2 SAAADI. The CDR3 nucleotides are TGCGCCAGCAGATGGGACGAAAGGGGGAGGCTCGCGACCCAGTACTTC. Encoded protein: CASRWDERGRLATQYF.

This chain uses TRBV6-4 with TRBJ1-4; no clear D. Trimming removed 5 bases at V and 6 bases at J, with 16 bases between. CDR3 size: 15 residues. Germline assignment: CDR1 MRHNA and CDR2 SNTAGT. The CDR3 sequence: CASSTSPERDEKLFF. In DNA, the CDR3 is TGTGCCAGCAGTACCTCCCCTGAGCGGGATGAAAAACTGTTTTTT.

This clone was recorded once. This chain joins TRBV6-1 and TRBJ1-1, with TRBD1 matching over 9 bases. CDR1 and CDR2 (germline): MNHNS, SASEGT. The V gene end was trimmed by 1 base and the J gene end by 3 bases; junction bases not matched to a gene: 6. CDR3 size: 16 residues. The CDR3 DNA follows: TGTGCCAGCAGTGAAGAATGGGGACAGGGCGACACTGAAGCTTTCTTT. Translating gives CASSEEWGQGDTEAFF.

This chain links TRBV28 with TRBJ2-3, with 8 bases lining up with TRBD2. Trimming at V came to 6 bases and at J to 0 bases, leaving 5 bases not matched to a gene. This CDR3 region has 15 residues. Germline loops: CDR1 MDHEN, CDR2 SYDVKM. The CDR3: CASSHTSGSTDTQYF. DNA of the CDR3: TGTGCCAGCAGCCACACTAGCGGAAGCACAGATACGCAGTATTTT.

The chain uses TRBV9 and TRBJ2-7, with D tentatively TRBD2 (6 bases). V was trimmed by 3 bases and J by 3 bases, leaving 10 bases between them. Germline V gene lookup returns CDR1 SGDLS and CDR2 YYNGEE. This CDR3 spans 13 amino acids. CDR3 in amino acids: CASSAEEGYEQYF. CDR3 nucleotides: TGTGCCAGCAGCGCGGAGGAGGGCTACGAGCAGTACTTC.

The table lists this clone with a few counts. The CDR3 DNA follows: TGTGCCAGCAGCTTAACCGGACTAGCGGGAGGCGAGCAGTTCTTC. This encodes CASSLTGLAGGEQFF. The rearrangement joins TRBV7-3 to TRBJ2-1, with TRBD2 matching 14 bases. The trim removed 0 bases at V and 10 bases at J, leaving 2 bases unmatched. Looked up from germline, CDR1 is SGHTA and CDR2 is FQGTGA. The CDR3 contains 15 residues. Supplemented by reference TRBV7-3 and TRBJ2-1, the full variable domain reads GAGVSQTPSNKVTEKGKYVELRCDPISGHTALYWYRQSLGQGPEFLIYFQGTGAADDSGLPNDRFFAVRPEGSVSTLKIQRTERGDSAVYLCASSLTGLAGGEQFFGPGTRLTVL.

Comment on this clone: This specimen includes other DNA sequences encoding the same CDR3. The rearrangement links TRBV5-1 to TRBJ2-3, with D unresolved. Germline assignment: CDR1 SGHRS and CDR2 YFSETQ. The CDR3 is 15 residues long. V lost 0 bases and J 1 base, leaving 9 bases between the germline ends. The CDR3 region is CASSLDPRGTDTQYF. CDR3 DNA: TGCGCCAGCAGCTTGGATCCTAGGGGCACAGATACGCAGTATTTT.

The V gene is TRBV4-1, the J gene TRBJ2-3, with 9 bases fitting TRBD2. This CDR3 is 15 amino acids long. The ends lost 8 bases at V and 2 bases at J; junction bases unmatched: 8. Germline lookup yields CDR1 MGHRA and CDR2 YSYEKL. The CDR3 DNA follows: TGCGCCAGCCGAACCCTAGCGGGATACACAGATACGCAGTATTTT. Its protein is CASRTLAGYTDTQYF.

The genes are TRBV2 and TRBJ2-1, with D perhaps assigned TRBD1 or TRBD2 (5 bases each). The ends were cut back, 8 bases at V and 2 bases at J, with 19 bases in the middle. The CDR3 totals 16 residues. Per germline, CDR1 SNHLY and CDR2 FYNNEI. The CDR3 loop is CASPRRGGVTYNEQFF. CDR3 nucleotide sequence: TGTGCCAGCCCCCGTCGTGGGGGAGTAACCTACAATGAGCAGTTCTTC.

The chain employs TRBV5-4 and TRBJ2-2, with 10 bases aligning to TRBD2. The length of the CDR3 is 15 residues. Germline-derived CDR1 and CDR2 are SGHNT and YYREEE (reference sequence). J was trimmed by 3 bases and V by 4 bases; bases with no gene match: 3. CDR3 in DNA: TGTGCCAGCAGCCCCGGGACTAGCGACACCGGGGAGCTGTTTTTT. This sequence encodes CASSPGTSDTGELFF.

Only one count was recorded for this clone. The chain couples TRBV2 to TRBJ2-7, with 8 bases identical to TRBD2. With 6 bases clipped from V and 5 bases from J, the junction kept 6 bases outside the gene matches. The CDR3 contains 13 residues. Per the germline V gene, CDR1 is SNHLY and CDR2 is FYNNEI. The CDR3 spells CASRPGLEDEQYF. The CDR3 bases are TGTGCCAGCAGGCCGGGACTAGAAGACGAGCAGTACTTC. The full variable domain, with the rest looked up from reference TRBV2 and TRBJ2-7, is EPEVTQTPSHQVTQMGQEVILRCVPISNHLYFYWYRQILGQKVEFLVSFYNNEISEKSEIFDDQFSVERPDGSNFTLKIRSTKLEDSAMYFCASRPGLEDEQYFGPGTRLTVT.

Here the CDR3 DNA reads TGTGCCTGGATTAGACCGGGACACTCCTACGAGCAGTACTTC. Amino acid sequence: CAWIRPGHSYEQYF. The chain has TRBV30 and TRBJ2-7; D possibly corresponds to TRBD1 (6 bases). Trimming took 4 bases from V and 0 from J, leaving 13 bases between them. CDR3 length equals 14 residues. Looked up from germline, CDR1 is GTSNPN and CDR2 is SVGIG (reference sequence). The entire variable domain, with the rest obtained from reference TRBV30 and TRBJ2-7, is as follows: SQTIHQWPATLVQPVGSPLSLECTVEGTSNPNLYWYRQAAGRGLQLLFYSVGIGQISSEVPQNLSASRPQDRQFILSSKKLLLSDSGFYLCAWIRPGHSYEQYFGPGTRLTVT.

V usage is TRBV29-1 and J usage is TRBJ2-7, with TRBD2 as a possible D gene (6 bases). CDR1 and CDR2 (germline): SQVTM, ANQGSEA. V dropped 1 base and J dropped 3 bases, with 13 bases sitting between them. This CDR3 has 14 residues. The CDR3, as DNA: TGCAGCGTTGAAGCGGGGGACCCCTTCTACGAGCAGTACTTC. Protein: CSVEAGDPFYEQYF.

The chain uses TRBV7-6 and TRBJ2-7, with 11 bases aligning to TRBD2. Germline loops: CDR1 SGHVS, CDR2 FNYEAQ. This CDR3 is 16 amino acids long. V dropped 5 bases and J dropped 3; count of bases not matched to a gene: 9. CDR3 coding DNA: TGTGCCAGCAGCCAACTAGCGGGAGATCTCATCTACGAGCAGTACTTC. This sequence encodes CASSQLAGDLIYEQYF.

This chain connects TRBV19 to TRBJ2-7; D perhaps matches TRBD2 (6 bases). Deletions cut 3 bases from V and 3 bases from J, with 12 bases between. The CDR3 is made up of 14 amino acids. Germline CDR1 LNHDA, CDR2 SQIVND (reference sequence). The CDR3 here is CASSMGGRSYEQYF. DNA of the CDR3: TGTGCCAGTAGTATGGGTGGGAGGAGCTACGAGCAGTACTTC.

This rearrangement joins TRBV20-1 to TRBJ1-5; weak D call: TRBD1 (6 bases). The germline V gene encodes CDR1 DFQATT and CDR2 SNEGSKA (reference sequence). CDR3 length: 11 amino acids. CDR3 protein: CNRTGAQPQHF. The CDR3 DNA reads as TGCAACCGCACGGGGGCTCAGCCCCAGCATTTT.

The chain is built from TRBV4-3 and TRBJ2-7, with unresolved D. The germline V gene has CDR1 LGHNA and CDR2 YSLEER. The germline V and J ends were trimmed by 0 bases and 0 bases, with 12 bases remaining between them. The CDR3 consists of 16 residues. The DNA of the CDR3 is TGCGCCAGCAGCCAAGATGTTAGTCTAGACTCCTACGAGCAGTACTTC. Its protein product is CASSQDVSLDSYEQYF.

Concerning this clone itself: The identical CDR3 is also encoded by other nucleotide sequences in the sample. For the CDR3, the DNA is TGTGCCAGCAGCGTAGGACTGGCGGGGGACTACGAGCAGTACTTC. Translation gives CASSVGLAGDYEQYF. The chain links TRBV9 to TRBJ2-7, with 7 bases fitting TRBD2. Germline assignment: CDR1 SGDLS and CDR2 YYNGEE. With 0 bases clipped from V and 3 bases from J, the junction kept 6 bases outside the gene matches. The CDR3 covers 15 residues.